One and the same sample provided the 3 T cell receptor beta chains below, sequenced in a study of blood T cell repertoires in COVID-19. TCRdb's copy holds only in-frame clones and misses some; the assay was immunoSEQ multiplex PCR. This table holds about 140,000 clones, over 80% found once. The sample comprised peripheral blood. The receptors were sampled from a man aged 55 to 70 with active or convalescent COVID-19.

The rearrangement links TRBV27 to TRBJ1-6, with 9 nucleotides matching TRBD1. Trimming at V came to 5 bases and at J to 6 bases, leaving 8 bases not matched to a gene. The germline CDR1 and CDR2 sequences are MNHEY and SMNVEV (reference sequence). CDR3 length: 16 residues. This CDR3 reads CASSPGQGMGNSPLHF. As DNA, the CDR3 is TGTGCCAGCAGTCCCGGACAGGGGATGGGTAATTCACCCCTCCACTTT.

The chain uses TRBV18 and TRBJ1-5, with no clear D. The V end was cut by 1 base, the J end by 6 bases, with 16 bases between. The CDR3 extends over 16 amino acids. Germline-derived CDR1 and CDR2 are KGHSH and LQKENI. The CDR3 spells CASSPRSQPLPQPQHF. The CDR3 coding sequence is TGTGCCAGCTCACCACGATCACAGCCCCTTCCTCAGCCCCAGCATTTT.

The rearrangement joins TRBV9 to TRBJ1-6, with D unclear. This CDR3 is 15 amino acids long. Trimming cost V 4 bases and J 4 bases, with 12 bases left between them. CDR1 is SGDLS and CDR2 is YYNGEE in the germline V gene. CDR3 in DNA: TGTGCCAGCAGCACCGGGATCTCTTATAATTCACCCCTCCACTTT. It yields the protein CASSTGISYNSPLHF.